The entry below describes one T cell receptor (beta chain). Germline assignment: CDR1 SNHLY and CDR2 FYNNEI. The CDR3 is 20 residues long. V was pared by 3 bases and J by 8 bases, with 27 bases of the junction left unmatched. TCRdb keeps only in-frame clones here, not all; method: immunoSEQ multiplex PCR. The sample yields 2,500,000 or so clones, 85% to 95% seen once. These data originate in a study of shared clonotypes between healthy human individuals. V usage is TRBV2 and J usage is TRBJ2-7, with 8 bases lining up with TRBD1. The sequence was obtained from a man between 18 and 29 years old in good health. Some clones in this sample may be carry-over from other donors' samples. The sequenced sample was naive CD4+ T cells from PBMCs. Regarding subset: CD45RA+ positively selected. In nucleotides, the CDR3 is TGTGCCAGCAGTGAGGCACAGGGGGTTATCCTAAGCATACGAGTGGGTCAGCAGTACTTC. It is translated as CASSEAQGVILSIRVGQQYF. The entire variable domain, with the rest obtained from reference TRBV2 and TRBJ2-7, is as follows: EPEVTQTPSHQVTQMGQEVILRCVPISNHLYFYWYRQILGQKVEFLVSFYNNEISEKSEIFDDQFSVERPDGSNFTLKIRSTKLEDSAMYFCASSEAQGVILSIRVGQQYFGPGTRLTVT.